The T cell receptor (beta chain) described here comes from a study of blood T cell repertoires in COVID-19. Study details: Acute-phase and convalescent COVID-19 samples originated in the United States, Italy and Spain. Sources were T cells, B-cell-depleted T cells, or PBMCs; the material itself was cDNA or gDNA.

Original methodology: By means of reference gene primer amplification, nucleated cell counts were estimated. The repertoire was sequenced with immunoSEQ multiplex PCR; TCRdb's copy has only in-frame clones and lacks some. That table is the source of V, J and clone size, and D and trimming were worked out from the DNA. This table holds 140,000 to 150,000 clones, around four fifths found once. The CDR3 sequence is 13 residues long. Germline V lookup: CDR1 MNHEY, CDR2 SVGAGI. Trimming pared 2 bases from V and 7 bases from J, leaving 11 bases between. The chain employs TRBV6-5 and TRBJ2-5; tentative D call: TRBD1 (7 bases). The origin of this receptor is a woman between 40 and 55 years old with active or convalescent COVID-19. The sequenced sample was peripheral blood. CDR3 sequence reads: CASSYAGGTTQYF. Here the CDR3 DNA reads TGTGCCAGCAGTTACGCAGGGGGGACGACCCAGTACTTC.